The TCR beta chain under discussion was sequenced for a study of T cells in Graves' hyperthyroidism and ophthalmopathy. As for the study in general: The initial diagnosis was the point when peripheral blood was collected, ahead of any treatment.

Regions amplified from RNA transcripts were the TCR beta CDR3 regions. An initial round of RT-PCR targeting the TCR CDR3 relied on the HTBI primer set. Each CDR3 protein is one row after TCRdb ran MiXCR on the multiplex PCR reads. The data show 250,000 to 300,000 distinct CDR3 sequences, 13% seen once. Trimming took off 7 bases at V and 8 bases at J, with 15 bases between the two ends. CDR3 size: 13 residues. Germline loops: CDR1 SQVTM, CDR2 ANQGSEA. The genes are TRBV29-1 and TRBJ1-6, with no clear D. Material: blood. This sequence originates from a woman younger than 45 with Graves' hyperthyroidism that later progressed to Graves' ophthalmopathy. The CDR3 nucleotides read TGCAGCGCCACCGAGGCGGCGGATTCACCCCTCCACTTT. Its protein is CSATEAADSPLHF. Looking up the rest from reference TRBV29-1 and TRBJ1-6 gives the full variable domain: SAVISQKPSRDICQRGTSLTIQCQVDSQVTMMFWYRQQPGQSLTLIATANQGSEATYESGFVIDKFPISRPNLTFSTLTVSNMSPEDSSIYLCSATEAADSPLHFGNGTRLTVT.